This T cell receptor (beta chain) was sequenced during a study of T cell changes during pregnancy in multiple sclerosis. The germline V gene encodes CDR1 LNHDA and CDR2 SQIVND (reference sequence). Trimming took 8 bases from V and 4 from J, leaving 19 bases between them. The CDR3 is 15 amino acids. The table came from immunoSEQ multiplex PCR; TCRdb's copy has only in-frame clones and leaves some out. The table records about 120,000 clones, 90% to 95% of them present only once. This sequence joins TRBV19 and TRBJ2-3, with a weak D call TRBD2 (7 bases). This clonotype was sampled from a female donor with multiple sclerosis, enrolled in a pregnancy study. The source material was peripheral blood, sampled in the third trimester of pregnancy. Written as DNA, the CDR3 is TGTGCCAGTGCTAGGGGGGGTCCGGCCCCAGATACGCAGTATTTT. It translates to CASARGGPAPDTQYF.